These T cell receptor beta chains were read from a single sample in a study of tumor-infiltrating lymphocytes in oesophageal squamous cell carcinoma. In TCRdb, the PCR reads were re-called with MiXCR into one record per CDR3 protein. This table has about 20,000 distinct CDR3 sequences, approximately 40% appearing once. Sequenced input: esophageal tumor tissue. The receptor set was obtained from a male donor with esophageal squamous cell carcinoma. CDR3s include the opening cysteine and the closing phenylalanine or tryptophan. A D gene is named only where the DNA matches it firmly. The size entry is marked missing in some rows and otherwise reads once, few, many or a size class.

TGTGCCAGCAGCTCTAGGGCGGACAGGGGATCACGTGGCTACACCTTC CASSSRADRGSRGYTF TRBV7-9 many TRBD1 TRBJ1-2
TGCGCCAGCAGCCAAGTCTCTGGGAGCGGATACACCGGGGAGCTGTTTTTT CASSQVSGSGYTGELFF TRBV4-3 many NA TRBJ2-2
TGTGCCAGCTCACCTAACAGGGGGCGCAATGAGCAGTTCTTC CASSPNRGRNEQFF TRBV18 NA TRBD1 TRBJ2-1
TGTGCCAGCAGCTTAGGCATAGGCACAGATACGCAGTATTTT CASSLGIGTDTQYF TRBV7-2 NA NA TRBJ2-3
TGCGCCAGCAGCTTTCTGGACAGGGAGACTGAAGCTTTCTTT CASSFLDRETEAFF TRBV7-6 few TRBD1 TRBJ1-1
TGCGCCAGCAGCACCCAAGAGGGTGCTAACTATGGCTACACCTTC CASSTQEGANYGYTF TRBV5-1 NA NA TRBJ1-2
TGTGCAACCACTGCTAACACCGGGGAGCTGTATTTT CATTANTGELYF TRBV24-1 NA NA TRBJ2-3
TGTGCCAGCAGTTTGAACGGGGGTGGACAAGAGACCCAGTACTTC CASSLNGGGQETQYF TRBV12-3/TRBV12-4 medium-sized NA TRBJ2-5
TGCGCCAGCAGTGAGGAGCGGGGATTCTCTGGAAACACCATATATTTT CASSEERGFSGNTIYF TRBV10-2 few NA TRBJ1-3
TGTGCCAGCAGTTACTCTCAGGGGACAGGGAATCAGCCCCAGCATTTT CASSYSQGTGNQPQHF TRBV6-6 NA TRBD1 TRBJ1-5
TGTGCCATCAGCAAGGTGAATAACGAGCAGTACTTC CAISKVNNEQYF TRBV10-3 NA NA TRBJ2-7
TGTGCCAGCAGCGTAGAGGGGGAGTATACGCAGTATTTT CASSVEGEYTQYF TRBV9 few NA TRBJ2-3
TGTGCCATCAGTGAGTCGGCAGAGACCCAGTACTTC CAISESAETQYF TRBV10-3 NA NA TRBJ2-5
TGTGCCAGCAGTTCGAACGCCCCCACGGGGTTAATTTCACCCCTCCACTTT CASSSNAPTGLISPLHF TRBV6-1 many NA TRBJ1-6
TGTGCCAGCAGCTTAGCGGGGACAGATTACAATGAGCAGTTCTTC CASSLAGTDYNEQFF TRBV7-2 NA TRBD1 TRBJ2-1
TGTGCCAGCAGACGCAGCAGTGCGGGGAATCAGCCCCAGCATTTT CASRRSSAGNQPQHF TRBV6-1 many NA TRBJ1-5
TGTGCCAGCAGGCCCCGGACAGCTTCTAACTATGGCTACACCTTC CASRPRTASNYGYTF TRBV12-3/TRBV12-4 medium-sized NA TRBJ1-2
TGTGCCAGCAGCCCCCCGGGACTAGCCGCCTACGAGCAGTACTTC CASSPPGLAAYEQYF TRBV7-4 NA TRBD2 TRBJ2-7
TGTGCCAGCAGTAGACAAAGAGGGGCGGGCACAGATACGCAGTATTTT CASSRQRGAGTDTQYF TRBV6-1 NA NA TRBJ2-3
TGTGCCAGCAGTTACGTTCCGGGACAGGGGTCCTATGGCTACACCTTC CASSYVPGQGSYGYTF TRBV6-8 NA TRBD1 TRBJ1-2
TGTGCCAGCAGTGCCGGGACAGGAACCTACGAGCAGTACTTC CASSAGTGTYEQYF TRBV2 many TRBD1 TRBJ2-7
TGTGCCAGCCCCAGGGATCCCGGGGATACGCAGTATTTT CASPRDPGDTQYF TRBV6-1 many NA TRBJ2-3
TGTGCCAGCAGCCCTGGACAGGGAAGAGAGACCCAGTACTTC CASSPGQGRETQYF TRBV11-3 NA TRBD1 TRBJ2-5
TGTGCCAGCAGTTTTGCGGGAGAAGCGTACAATGAGCAGTTCTTC CASSFAGEAYNEQFF TRBV12-3/TRBV12-4 medium-sized TRBD2 TRBJ2-1
TGTGCCAGCAGCTTCAACGAGGGATACTACGAGCAGTACTTC CASSFNEGYYEQYF TRBV7-9 few NA TRBJ2-7
TGTGCCAGCAGTCAGGGCGGCGAAGGGCAGCAGTTCTTC CASSQGGEGQQFF TRBV6-4 many NA TRBJ2-1
TGTGCCAGCAGCTTAGCCGCCGGGACAAATGCCTACGAGCAGTACTTC CASSLAAGTNAYEQYF TRBV7-2 NA NA TRBJ2-7
TGTGCCTGGATGGCCGGAACCTCCTACGAGCAGTACTTC CAWMAGTSYEQYF TRBV30 few NA TRBJ2-7
TGTGCCAGCAGCTTAGACCCCGGCTACGAGCAGTACTTC CASSLDPGYEQYF TRBV7-6 NA NA TRBJ2-7
TGTGCCAGCTCACCGGGACAGCCAACTAATGAAAAACTGTTTTTT CASSPGQPTNEKLFF TRBV18 many TRBD1 TRBJ1-4
TGTGCTAGCAGCTTATCCCTAGGTGAGACAGGTTGTGATGAGCAGTTCTTC CASSLSLGETGCDEQFF TRBV7-9 once NA TRBJ2-1